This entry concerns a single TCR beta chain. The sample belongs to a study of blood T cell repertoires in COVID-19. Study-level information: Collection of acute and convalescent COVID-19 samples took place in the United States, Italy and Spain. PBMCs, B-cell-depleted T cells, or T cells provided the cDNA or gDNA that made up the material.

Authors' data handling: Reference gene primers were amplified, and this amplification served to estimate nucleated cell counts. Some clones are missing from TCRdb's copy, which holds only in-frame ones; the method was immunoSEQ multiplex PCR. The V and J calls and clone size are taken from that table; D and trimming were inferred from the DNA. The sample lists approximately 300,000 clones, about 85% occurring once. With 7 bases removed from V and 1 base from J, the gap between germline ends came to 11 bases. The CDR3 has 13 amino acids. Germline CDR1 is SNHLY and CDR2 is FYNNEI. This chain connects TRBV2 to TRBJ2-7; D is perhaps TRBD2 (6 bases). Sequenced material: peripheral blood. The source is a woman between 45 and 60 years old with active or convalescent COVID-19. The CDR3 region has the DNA TGTGCCAGCATGGAGGGTAGGTCCTACGAGCAGTACTTC. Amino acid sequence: CASMEGRSYEQYF.